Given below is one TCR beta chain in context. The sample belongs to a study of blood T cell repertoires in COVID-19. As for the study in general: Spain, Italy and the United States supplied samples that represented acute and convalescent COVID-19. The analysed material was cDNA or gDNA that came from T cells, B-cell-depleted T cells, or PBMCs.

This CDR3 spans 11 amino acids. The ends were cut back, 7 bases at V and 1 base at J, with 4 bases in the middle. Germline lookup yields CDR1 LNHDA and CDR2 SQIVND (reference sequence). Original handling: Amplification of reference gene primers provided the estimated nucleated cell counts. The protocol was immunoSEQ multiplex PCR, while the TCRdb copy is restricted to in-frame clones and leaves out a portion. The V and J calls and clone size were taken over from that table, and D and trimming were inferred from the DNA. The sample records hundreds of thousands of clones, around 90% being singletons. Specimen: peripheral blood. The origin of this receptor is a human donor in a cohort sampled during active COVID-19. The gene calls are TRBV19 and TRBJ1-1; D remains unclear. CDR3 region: CASNQNTEAFF. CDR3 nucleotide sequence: TGTGCCAGTAATCAGAACACTGAAGCTTTCTTT.